These 7 T cell receptor beta chains came from one sample sequenced in a study of T cells in localized non-small cell lung cancer. Method: immunoSEQ multiplex PCR; TCRdb's copy keeps in-frame clones and lacks some. The table lists fewer than 95,000 clones, approximately 90% of them singletons. Sequencing used PBMCs, obtained before any cancer treatment. The origin of the receptors is a woman aged 35 to 70 with stage II squamous cell lung carcinoma.

This rearrangement joins TRBV5-4 to TRBJ2-3; weak D call: TRBD1 (6 bases). The length of the CDR3 is 15 residues. V was pared by 4 bases and J by 1 base, with 13 bases between. The germline V gene has CDR1 SGHNT and CDR2 YYREEE (reference sequence). CDR3: CASSQGGKGTDTQYF. The CDR3, as DNA: TGTGCCAGCAGCCAAGGGGGTAAGGGCACAGATACGCAGTATTTT.

The table lists this clone with a count of one. The chain is built from TRBV28 and TRBJ2-7; D perhaps matches TRBD1 (5 bases). CDR1 MDHEN and CDR2 SYDVKM come from the germline V gene. CDR3 size: 12 residues. Trimming left V 6 bases short and J 5 bases short, with 11 bases between. This CDR3 reads CASRGKGHEQYF. The CDR3, as DNA: TGTGCCAGCAGGGGGAAGGGGCACGAGCAGTACTTC.

The chain has TRBV6-6 and TRBJ1-5, with D possibly TRBD1 on 5 matching bases. The CDR3 loop spans 13 amino acids. V was shortened by 3 bases and J by 7 bases, with 10 bases between the two germline ends. Germline CDR1 and CDR2: MNHNY and SVGAGI (reference sequence). CDR3 in DNA: TGTGCCAGCAGTTATGAGGGGCACCAGCCCCAGCATTTT. Translated, it gives CASSYEGHQPQHF.

The chain recombines TRBV28 with TRBJ2-4; D gene uncertain. The CDR3 sequence is 14 residues long. CDR1 is MDHEN, CDR2 SYDVKM, per germline. Trimming removed 6 bases at V and 3 bases at J, with 12 bases between. Here the CDR3 DNA reads TGTGCCAGCAGCGGACCGCGCCACAAAAACATTCAGTACTTC. Translating gives CASSGPRHKNIQYF.

Points on this clone: Other DNA sequences within the sample encode an identical CDR3. The chain has TRBV5-1 and TRBJ1-1, with no clear D. Germline CDR1 SGHRS, CDR2 YFSETQ. Trimming cost V 0 bases and J 1 base, with 7 bases left between them. This CDR3 contains 14 residues. The CDR3 loop reads CASSLAGGNTEAFF. The CDR3 DNA is TGCGCCAGCAGCTTGGCGGGAGGGAACACTGAAGCTTTCTTT.

The chain joins TRBV5-8 to TRBJ1-1; no firm D call. From germline, CDR1 is SGHTS and CDR2 YDEGEE. The CDR3 covers 14 residues. V shed 6 bases and J shed 4 bases, with 16 bases lying between them. In DNA, the CDR3 is TGTGCCAGCACCCCTCGAACCCCCCTCACTGAAGCTTTCTTT. Protein: CASTPRTPLTEAFF. Complete variable domain (other parts from reference TRBV5-8 and TRBJ1-1): EAGVTQSPTHLIKTRGQQATLRCSPISGHTSVYWYQQALGLGLQFLLWYDEGEERNRGNFPPRFSGRQFPNYSSELNVNALELEDSALYLCASTPRTPLTEAFFGQGTRLTVV.

The CDR3 reads CASSIGTGDVETQYF. In nucleotides, the CDR3 is TGTGCCAGTAGTATTGGAACAGGGGATGTGGAGACCCAGTACTTC. The chain couples TRBV19 to TRBJ2-5; the match to TRBD1 covers 7 bases. J gave up 5 bases and V 3 bases, and 9 bases lay outside the gene matches. The germline V gene encodes CDR1 LNHDA and CDR2 SQIVND (reference sequence). The CDR3 length is 15 residues.